These T cell receptor beta chains were read from a single sample in a study of control samples from healthy donors and cancer patients. This table comes from immunoSEQ multiplex PCR, and its TCRdb copy is limited to in-frame clones, with some not included. The sample has some 82,000 clones; 70% to 90% are singletons. The sequenced sample consisted of blood. The source is a middle-aged man in good health. The CDR3 runs from the conserved cysteine through the conserved F or W. The order of the fields is V gene, J gene, D gene, clone size, CDR3 DNA, CDR3 protein. D genes are given only for firm matches. Some rows mark clone size as missing; the rest say once, few, many or name a class of expanded clone.

>TRBV11-3|TRBJ2-5|-|few
TGTGCCAGCAGCTTCGGGGTCCAAGAGACCCAGTACTTC
CASSFGVQETQYF
>TRBV7-9|TRBJ1-3|-|-
TGTGCCAGCAGCGTAGGTTACTCTGGAAACACCATATATTTT
CASSVGYSGNTIYF
>TRBV5-5|TRBJ2-3|TRBD2|-
TGTGCCAGCAGCCTGACTAGCGGGAAAGATACGCAGTATTTT
CASSLTSGKDTQYF
>TRBV29-1|TRBJ1-3|-|-
TGCAGCGGATCCTTCGGGGACACCATATATTTT
CSGSFGDTIYF
>TRBV10-3|TRBJ1-1|-|-
TGTGCCATCCGGCAGGGCCCAAGGAACACTGAAGCTTTCTTT
CAIRQGPRNTEAFF
>TRBV24-1|TRBJ1-4|-|-
TGTGCCACCAGTGATTCCACAGGGCTGCCTAATGAAAAACTGTTTTTT
CATSDSTGLPNEKLFF
>TRBV9|TRBJ2-5|-|-
TGTGCCAGTTTTCGGGGAGACCAAGAGACCCAGTACTTC
CASFRGDQETQYF
>TRBV10-3|TRBJ2-7|-|-
TGTGCCATCAGTGTGTTTCGAGCCGTCGAGCAGTACTTC
CAISVFRAVEQYF
>TRBV28|TRBJ1-1|-|-
TGTGCCAGCAGCCTCGTAGGCTTAGTGAACACTGAAGCTTTCTTT
CASSLVGLVNTEAFF
>TRBV12-5|TRBJ2-5|TRBD2|-
TGTGCTAGTGGTCTCGGGACTAGCGGGGCCCCGGAGACCCAGTACTTC
CASGLGTSGAPETQYF
>TRBV10-3|TRBJ2-7|-|-
TGTGCCATCAGGGACAACTGGGAGCAGTACTTC
CAIRDNWEQYF
>TRBV2|TRBJ1-1|-|-
TGTGCCAGCAGTCAGACAGCGGCAGGCGATCAAGCTTTCTTT
CASSQTAAGDQAFF
>TRBV10-3|TRBJ1-1|TRBD1|-
TGTGCCATCAAGGGGACAGGGGCGGGGATGAACACTGAAGCTTTCTTT
CAIKGTGAGMNTEAFF
>TRBV29-1|TRBJ2-7|-|-
TGCAGCGTGCTTGAGGGAGGTTCCTACGAGCAGTACTTC
CSVLEGGSYEQYF
>TRBV7-2|TRBJ1-1|-|-
TGTGCCAGCAGGTTCGGGGGGGGCACTGAAGCTTTCTTT
CASRFGGGTEAFF
>TRBV7-3|TRBJ2-1|TRBD1|once
TGTGCCAGCAGCTTAAGCAGGGGGCAGAATGAGCAGTTCTTC
CASSLSRGQNEQFF
>TRBV7-7|TRBJ1-3|-|-
TGTGCTAGCAGCTTAGCCATTGGAAACACCATATATTTT
CASSLAIGNTIYF
>TRBV7-2|TRBJ1-1|-|-
TGTGCCAGCAGCTCCTCTCCGATGAACACTGAAGCTTTCTTT
CASSSSPMNTEAFF
>TRBV7-2|TRBJ2-2|-|-
TGTGCCAGCAGCTTGGGGATACTGTCCGGGAGGAACACCGGGGAGCTGTTTTTT
CASSLGILSGRNTGELFF
>TRBV6-5|TRBJ2-5|TRBD1|-
TGTGCCAGCAGTAGGACAGGGCCGGAAGAGACCCAGTACTTC
CASSRTGPEETQYF
>TRBV7-9|TRBJ1-2|TRBD1|-
TGTGCCAGCAGCCTTGGACAGGTCTATGGCTACACCTTC
CASSLGQVYGYTF
>TRBV5-1|TRBJ2-3|TRBD1|-
TGCGCCAGCAGCTCCCGGACAGGGGACACAGATACGCAGTATTTT
CASSSRTGDTDTQYF
>TRBV11-2|TRBJ2-3|TRBD1|-
TGTGCCAGCAGCTTGACAGGGGGCTTCACAGATACGCAGTATTTT
CASSLTGGFTDTQYF
>TRBV5-1|TRBJ2-2|-|-
TGCGCCAGCAGGAGGACACCGAACACCGGGGAGCTGTTTTTT
CASRRTPNTGELFF
>TRBV7-2|TRBJ1-2|-|-
TGTGCCAGCAGCTTATCTCCACAGGTCTACTATGGCTACACCTTC
CASSLSPQVYYGYTF
>TRBV12-3/TRBV12-4|TRBJ1-3|-|-
TGTGCCAGCAGTTTATTGGGGGGAACCATATATTTT
CASSLLGGTIYF
>TRBV7-2|TRBJ2-7|-|-
TGTGCCAGCAGCTCTAGTCTAGCCGGCGAGCAGTACTTC
CASSSSLAGEQYF
>TRBV18|TRBJ1-1|-|-
TGTGCCAGCTCACCAGGGGGTCCGCCTCTTATGAACACTGAAGCTTTCTTT
CASSPGGPPLMNTEAFF
>TRBV7-2|TRBJ2-3|TRBD2|-
TGTGCCAGCAGCTTACGAGCGGGAGGTCGCACAGATACGCAGTATTTT
CASSLRAGGRTDTQYF
>TRBV5-6|TRBJ2-5|-|-
TGTGCCAGCAGCTCCGTGGACAGTCAAGAGACCCAGTACTTC
CASSSVDSQETQYF
>TRBV5-1|TRBJ2-5|TRBD1|medium-sized
TGCGCCAGCAGCTTTGAAGGGGGCGGAGAGACCCAGTACTTC
CASSFEGGGETQYF
>TRBV2|TRBJ1-6|-|-
TGTGCCAGCAGTGGCATTAGGACTGTTTACTCACCCCTCCACTTT
CASSGIRTVYSPLHF
>TRBV6-1|TRBJ2-7|-|-
TGTGCCAGCAGTGAAACGGTCTCAGGGGACTACGAGCAGTACTTC
CASSETVSGDYEQYF
>TRBV19|TRBJ1-5|-|-
TGTGCCTCCAAGGGGGATCAGCCCCAGCATTTT
CASKGDQPQHF
>TRBV21-1|TRBJ2-3|-|-
TGTGCCAAAGGGGGGGGGAGGCTAGCGGGAGTAGGTGCCACAGATACGCAGTATTTT
CAKGGGRLAGVGATDTQYF
>TRBV10-1|TRBJ2-3|TRBD2|-
TGCGCCAGCAGTGGGACTAGCGGGGGCAAAGGAGATACGCAGTATTTT
CASSGTSGGKGDTQYF
>TRBV30|TRBJ2-2|-|once
TGTGCCTGGAGTGTGAAGGGAGTAAGGGCCGGGGAGCTGTTTTTT
CAWSVKGVRAGELFF
>TRBV7-2|TRBJ1-2|-|few
TGTGCCAGCAGCTTAGCGTTGAGGGCTGGCTACACCTTC
CASSLALRAGYTF
>TRBV4-1|TRBJ2-1|-|-
TGCGCCAGCAGCCAAGTAAGGAGCTCCTACAATGAGCAGTTCTTC
CASSQVRSSYNEQFF
>TRBV10-1|TRBJ2-1|-|-
TGCGCCAGCAGTGAGGGGGGGCGGGGTGAGCAGTTCTTC
CASSEGGRGEQFF
>TRBV7-2|TRBJ1-4|-|-
TGTGCCAGCAGCTTAAATCCTGGAAGCCAGATATTT
CASSLNPGSQIF
>TRBV3-1/TRBV3-2|TRBJ2-1|TRBD2|-
TGTGCCAGCAGCCAAGAAGGACTAGCAAATGAGCAGTTCTTC
CASSQEGLANEQFF
>TRBV19|TRBJ1-6|-|few
TGTGCCAGTAGTCCAAGGGGAACAGGGAGCAAGAATTCACCCCTCCACTTT
CASSPRGTGSKNSPLHF
>TRBV28|TRBJ2-3|-|-
TGTGCCAGCAGTTTAATCGGGACATCTCCGCAGTATTTT
CASSLIGTSPQYF
>TRBV7-3|TRBJ2-2|-|once
TGTGCCAGCAGCTTCGCGAACACCGGGGAGCTGTTTTTT
CASSFANTGELFF
>TRBV2|TRBJ1-4|-|-
TGTGCCAGCAGTGAAAGGGGCCTGGAAAAACTGTTTTTT
CASSERGLEKLFF
>TRBV7-8|TRBJ1-2|TRBD1|-
TGTGCCAGCAGCTATACAGGGGACTCCTATGGCTACACCTTC
CASSYTGDSYGYTF
>TRBV15|TRBJ2-3|TRBD2|-
TGTGCCACCAGCAGAGACTTCAAACTAGCGGGAGGCACAGATACGCAGTATTTT
CATSRDFKLAGGTDTQYF
>TRBV27|TRBJ1-2|TRBD1|-
TGTGCCAGCAGTTTATGGGGACAGGGGGCGGATGGCTACACCTTC
CASSLWGQGADGYTF
>TRBV28|TRBJ1-1|-|-
TGTGCCAGCAGTTTAAATCGGGTAGCTGAAGCTTTCTTT
CASSLNRVAEAFF
>TRBV5-1|TRBJ2-5|TRBD2|-
TGCGCCAGCAGCTTATCGGGGGGACAAGAGACCCAGTACTTC
CASSLSGGQETQYF
>TRBV25-1|TRBJ1-3|-|-
TGTGCCAGTTCCCCTCCGGAGGGTACGGGAAACACCATATATTTT
CASSPPEGTGNTIYF
>TRBV7-2|TRBJ1-3|-|-
TGTGCCAGCAGCTTAGGCTCCGGGGTCGGAAACACCATATATTTT
CASSLGSGVGNTIYF
>TRBV6-6|TRBJ2-5|TRBD1|-
TGTGCCAGCAGTTTTACAGGGGTGCCAGAGACCCAGTACTTC
CASSFTGVPETQYF
>TRBV5-6|TRBJ1-2|-|once
TGTGCCAGCAGCTTGGATACGGGTAACTATGGCTACACCTTC
CASSLDTGNYGYTF
>TRBV4-3|TRBJ2-5|TRBD2|once
TGCGCCAGCAGCCCCAGCGGGGGGGCCTCGGAGACCCAGTACTTC
CASSPSGGASETQYF
>TRBV6-6|TRBJ2-7|TRBD2|-
TGTGCCAGCAGCCGGACTAGCCCATGGGGCGAGCAGTACTTC
CASSRTSPWGEQYF
>TRBV3-1/TRBV3-2|TRBJ2-3|-|once
TGTGCCAGCAGCCAAGAAGAGGTTGCAGATACGCAGTATTTT
CASSQEEVADTQYF
>TRBV28|TRBJ2-1|-|-
TGTGCCAGCAGCATGCATAATACCGATGAGCAGTTCTTC
CASSMHNTDEQFF
>TRBV9|TRBJ1-3|-|-
TGTGCCAGCAGCTCCGGGGGGGGAATGGCAAACACCATATATTTT
CASSSGGGMANTIYF